What follows is one T cell receptor (beta chain) and its context. Its antigen is currently unknown. Second-dose intervals near 4 or 12 weeks were combined. This specimen comes from a study of T cell responses to AZD1222 COVID-19 vaccine. Trimming removed 1 base at V and 13 bases at J, with 9 bases between. The germline CDR1 and CDR2 sequences are SGHDT and YYEEEE. The CDR3 has 12 residues. Method: immunoSEQ multiplex PCR; TCRdb's copy keeps in-frame clones and lacks some. The sample has about 15,000 clones, about 80% seen once; the top ten hold 12% to 15%. Study-wide points: Unmutated variant regions are reportedly targeted by nearly half of spike-specific TCRs. The donors showed a predominance of white British ancestry and of females, with possible underestimation of clonal diversity. CD4 TCRs associated with vaccination spanned spike, dominating at 160-218 and 743-854.

The V call is TRBV5-6, the J call TRBJ1-6; D unresolved. The sequence derives from an adult who received the AZD1222 COVID-19 vaccine. Source: peripheral blood, taken 28 days after the second AZD1222 dose. CDR3 nucleotides: TGTGCCAGCAGCTTGTCCGATGGGCCCCTCCACTTT. Translation gives CASSLSDGPLHF.